This T cell receptor (beta chain) appears in the sequencing data of a study of T cells in Graves' hyperthyroidism and ophthalmopathy. Study summary: Peripheral blood was secured at the point of initial diagnosis, before any treatment.

RNA transcripts provided the source from which TCR beta CDR3 regions were amplified. A first-round RT-PCR of the TCR CDR3 used the HTBI primer set. TCRdb passed the multiplex PCR reads through MiXCR, listing each CDR3 protein once. This table holds 500,000 to 750,000 distinct CDR3 sequences, around 14% found once. Source material for PBMCs was over 8 ml fresh peripheral blood. This clonotype was found a few times. The CDR3 has 15 residues. With 10 bases clipped from V and 2 bases from J, the junction kept 11 bases outside the gene matches. Germline V gives CDR1 LNHDA, CDR2 SQIVND (reference sequence). Sequenced material: blood. This clonotype originated in a woman aged 25-40 years with Graves' hyperthyroidism. The chain recombines TRBV19 with TRBJ1-5; 7 nucleotides match TRBD1. As DNA, the CDR3 is TGTGCCACCGACCCGACAGGGCTTGGCAATCAGCCCCAGCATTTT. Translation gives CATDPTGLGNQPQHF.